The clone carrying this TCR beta chain was picked up a small number of times. Antigen unknown. Each CDR3 protein is one row after TCRdb ran MiXCR on the 5' RACE reads. The table includes under 350,000 distinct CDR3 sequences, less than 9.5% detected once. V was cut by 0 bases and J by 5 bases, with 16 bases left in between. This CDR3 is built from 16 residues. Germline V gives CDR1 SNHLY, CDR2 FYNNEI. This sample stems from a study of identical twins. Study-level results: Conclusions were drawn cross-sectionally by statistical analysis, without following the same donors.

This sample was shared with a second study, whose subject was yellow fever vaccine responses in identical twins.

The chain employs TRBV2 and TRBJ2-5; TRBD2 is a possible D gene (6 bases). The sequenced sample was CD8+ T cells sorted from blood. This clonotype originated in a woman between 18 and 29 years old in good health. CDR3 region: CASSEALSGDIETQYF. CDR3 DNA: TGTGCCAGCAGTGAAGCGCTTTCGGGGGATATTGAGACCCAGTACTTC.